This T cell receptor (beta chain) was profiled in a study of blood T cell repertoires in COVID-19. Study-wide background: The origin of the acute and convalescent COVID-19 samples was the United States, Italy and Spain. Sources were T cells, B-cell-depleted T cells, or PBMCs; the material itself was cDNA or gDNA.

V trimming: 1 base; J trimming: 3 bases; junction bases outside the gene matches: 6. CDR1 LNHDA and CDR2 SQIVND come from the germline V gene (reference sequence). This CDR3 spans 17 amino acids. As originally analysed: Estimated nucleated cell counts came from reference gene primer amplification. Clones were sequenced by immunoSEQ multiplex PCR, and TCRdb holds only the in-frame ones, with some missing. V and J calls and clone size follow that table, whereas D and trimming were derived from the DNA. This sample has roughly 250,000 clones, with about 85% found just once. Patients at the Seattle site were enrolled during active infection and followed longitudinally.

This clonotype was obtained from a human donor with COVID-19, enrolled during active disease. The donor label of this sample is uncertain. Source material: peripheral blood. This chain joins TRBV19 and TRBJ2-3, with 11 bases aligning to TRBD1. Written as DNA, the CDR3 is TGTGCCAGTAGTATAGCAGGGACAGGGGGGAGAACAGATACGCAGTATTTT. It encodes CASSIAGTGGRTDTQYF.